This T cell receptor beta chain was profiled in a study of regulatory T cells in long-lasting Graves disease. Germline V gene lookup returns CDR1 MNHEY and CDR2 SMNVEV (reference sequence). This CDR3 spans 15 amino acids. In the case of this clonotype: What it recognizes is unknown. A read error may be the cause here, since a much bigger clone is one base away.

Time point meaning: persistent/refractory GD, antithyroid drugs over 5 years with positive TRAb. TCR sequences were obtained from RNA taken from PBMCs. The authors drew 8.5 to 9 milliliters of peripheral blood into EDTA tubes. Findings and limits, study-wide: With persistent disease, TRBV28, TRBJ1-2 and TRBJ2-5 were the favored segments. Fewer public clonotypes were shared by new patients (approximately 1,000) than by persistent patients (around 2,800).

In building TCR beta libraries, iRepertoire HTBI primers were used together with Arm-PCR of CDR3 regions. TCRdb re-analysed the multiplex PCR reads in MiXCR, keeping a single row per CDR3 protein. The table shows about 470,000 distinct CDR3 sequences, with roughly 21% occurring only once. Material: peripheral blood mononuclear cells (PBMCs), obtained when the disease was refractory, from a patient treated with antithyroid drugs. The V call is TRBV27, the J call TRBJ1-1; maybe TRBD1 (5 bases). This TCR came from a female donor with Graves disease. CDR3 in amino acids: CASNLKGTWNTEAFF. The CDR3 coding sequence is TGTGCCAGCAATTTAAAGGGGACCTGGAACACTGAAGCTTTCTTT.